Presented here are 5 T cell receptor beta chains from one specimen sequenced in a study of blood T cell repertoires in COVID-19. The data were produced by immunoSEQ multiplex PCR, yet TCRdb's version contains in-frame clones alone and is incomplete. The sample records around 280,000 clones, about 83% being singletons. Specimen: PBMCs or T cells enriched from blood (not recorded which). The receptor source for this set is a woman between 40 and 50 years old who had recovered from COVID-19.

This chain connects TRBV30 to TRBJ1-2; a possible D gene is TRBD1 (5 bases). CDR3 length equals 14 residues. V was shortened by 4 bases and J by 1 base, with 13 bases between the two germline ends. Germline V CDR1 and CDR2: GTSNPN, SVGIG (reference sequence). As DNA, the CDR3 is TGTGCCTGGACTAGTGACAGTCTTAACTATGGCTACACCTTC. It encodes CAWTSDSLNYGYTF.

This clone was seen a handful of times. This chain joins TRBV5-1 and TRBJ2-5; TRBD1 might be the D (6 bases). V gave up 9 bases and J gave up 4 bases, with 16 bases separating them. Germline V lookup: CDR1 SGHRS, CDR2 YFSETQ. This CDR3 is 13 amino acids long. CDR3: CATTTGGGETQYF. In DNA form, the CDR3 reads TGCGCCACCACGACAGGAGGAGGAGAGACCCAGTACTTC. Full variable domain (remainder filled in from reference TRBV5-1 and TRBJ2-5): KAGVTQTPRYLIKTRGQQVTLSCSPISGHRSVSWYQQTPGQGLQFLFEYFSETQRNKGNFPGRFSGRQFSNSRSEMNVSTLELGDSALYLCATTTGGGETQYFGPGTRLLVL.

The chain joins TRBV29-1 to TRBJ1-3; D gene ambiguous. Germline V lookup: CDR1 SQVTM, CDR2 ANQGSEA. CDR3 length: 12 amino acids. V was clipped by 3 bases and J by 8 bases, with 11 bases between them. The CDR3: CSVDKGSDTIYF. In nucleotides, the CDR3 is TGCAGCGTTGATAAAGGGAGCGACACCATATATTTT.

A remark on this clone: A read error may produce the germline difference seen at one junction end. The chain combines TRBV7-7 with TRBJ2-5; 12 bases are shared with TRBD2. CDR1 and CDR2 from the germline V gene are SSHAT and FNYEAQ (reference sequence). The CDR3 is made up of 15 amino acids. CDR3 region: CASSLRLAGEETQYF. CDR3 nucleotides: TGTGCTAGCAGCTTGAGACTAGCGGGAGAAGAGACCCAGTACTTC.

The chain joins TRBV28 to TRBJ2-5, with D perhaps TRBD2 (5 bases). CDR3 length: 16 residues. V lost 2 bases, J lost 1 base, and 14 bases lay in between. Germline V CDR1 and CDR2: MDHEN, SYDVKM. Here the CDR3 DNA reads TGTGCCAGCAGTTTAACGGGAATCGCCGGCCAAGAGACCCAGTACTTC. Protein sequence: CASSLTGIAGQETQYF.